These 13 T cell receptor beta chains were all obtained from the same sample, sequenced in a study of blood T cells in healthy people across ages. Primed by a sample-barcoded 5' primer and a J-beta primer mix, a second PCR proceeded for roughly 7 to 12 cycles. MiXCR was run by TCRdb on the 5' RACE reads, yielding one entry per CDR3 protein. This sample carries 910,000 or so distinct CDR3 sequences, 45% to 60% of them seen once, and the ten largest clones take 20% to 25%. Sequenced sample: blood. Receptors were obtained from a woman aged 55-75 years in good health.

Written as DNA, the CDR3 is TGTGCCAGCAGCCAAACGAGCGGGAGCCAAGAGACCCAGTACTTC. This encodes CASSQTSGSQETQYF. This rearrangement joins TRBV5-4 to TRBJ2-5; 8 bases are shared with TRBD2. Germline trimming cut 4 bases from V and 1 base from J; bases unmatched to any gene: 6. The CDR3 covers 15 residues. Germline CDR1 SGHNT, CDR2 YYREEE (reference sequence).

The J gene is TRBJ2-7, the V gene TRBV4-2; 15 bases align to TRBD2. CDR1 and CDR2 from the germline V gene are LGHNA and YNFKEQ. V gave up 1 base and J gave up 2 bases; unmatched junction bases: 3. The CDR3 contains 17 residues. CDR3 sequence: CASSQGGLAGGPYEQYF. In nucleotides, the CDR3 is TGTGCCAGCAGCCAAGGTGGACTAGCGGGAGGGCCCTACGAGCAGTACTTC.

V is TRBV2 and J is TRBJ1-6; D gene ambiguous. In germline, CDR1 is SNHLY, CDR2 FYNNEI. The CDR3 is 15 residues long. Trimming removed 2 bases at V and 8 bases at J, with 13 bases between. DNA of the CDR3: TGTGCCAGCAGTGAATGGGGAACCGATGATTCACCCCTCCACTTT. It yields the protein CASSEWGTDDSPLHF.

This clonotype has more than one count but fewer than ten. This sequence joins TRBV12-3 or TRBV12-4 and TRBJ1-2; D remains ambiguous. Trimming pared 5 bases from V and 8 bases from J, leaving 9 bases between. CDR3 size: 11 residues. CDR3 DNA: TGTGCCAGCAGTGCTTTAATGGGCTACACCTTC. Its translation is CASSALMGYTF.

V gene TRBV27 combines with J gene TRBJ2-1, with TRBD1 identical over 8 bases. In germline, CDR1 is MNHEY, CDR2 SMNVEV (reference sequence). The CDR3 spans 13 residues. Unmatched junction bases numbered 9, after V lost 7 bases and J lost 10 bases. For the CDR3, the DNA is TGTGCCAGCACCGATAGACAGGGGAGCGAGCAGTTCTTC. Amino acids: CASTDRQGSEQFF.

The rearrangement uses TRBV7-2 and TRBJ2-4; TRBD1 is a possible D gene (5 bases). The CDR3 totals 16 residues. Trimming took 1 base from V and 0 from J, leaving 10 bases between them. From germline, CDR1 is SGHTA and CDR2 FQGNSA. The CDR3 region is CASSLVKGLAKNIQYF. The CDR3 DNA follows: TGTGCCAGCAGCTTAGTTAAGGGGCTAGCCAAAAACATTCAGTACTTC.

This chain uses TRBV29-1 with TRBJ1-1; D remains ambiguous. CDR1 and CDR2 from the germline V gene are SQVTM and ANQGSEA. The CDR3 spans 11 residues. V shed 7 bases and J shed 6 bases, with 12 bases lying between them. The DNA for the CDR3 is TGCAGCGCCCAAAGTTTCCCTGAAGCTTTCTTT. This gives the protein CSAQSFPEAFF.

The chain employs TRBV20-1 and TRBJ1-5; weak D call: TRBD1 (5 bases). Trimming took 1 base from V and 2 from J, leaving 9 bases between them. CDR1 and CDR2 from the germline V gene are DFQATT and SNEGSKA (reference sequence). This CDR3 has 14 residues. The CDR3 bases are TGCAGTGCTAGAGGGGACCGCCGCAATCAGCCCCAGCATTTT. This sequence encodes CSARGDRRNQPQHF.

This clonotype has just a few counts. The CDR3, as DNA: TGCAGTGCTAGAAGTAGACTAGCGGGAATGTCCTACAATGAGCAGTTCTTC. It codes for CSARSRLAGMSYNEQFF. The chain employs TRBV20-1 and TRBJ2-1; 11 bases fit TRBD2. Losses at the gene ends were 2 bases for V and 1 base for J; bases not matched to a gene: 7. The CDR3 totals 17 residues. Germline V gene lookup returns CDR1 DFQATT and CDR2 SNEGSKA (reference sequence).

This chain connects TRBV4-3 to TRBJ1-5; tentatively, D is TRBD1 (6 bases). The length of the CDR3 is 17 residues. The V and J ends lost 0 bases and 7 bases respectively, with 19 bases between them. Germline CDR1 LGHNA, CDR2 YSLEER. CDR3: CASSQEWGEAGGQPQHF. The CDR3 DNA reads as TGCGCCAGCAGCCAAGAGTGGGGAGAGGCGGGGGGCCAGCCCCAGCATTTT.

This sequence joins TRBV12-3 or TRBV12-4 and TRBJ2-6; D gene unclear. V was pared by 7 bases and J by 2 bases, with 15 bases between. There are 16 residues in the CDR3. The chain's CDR3 is CASTPDVVAGANVLTF. DNA for the CDR3: TGTGCCAGCACTCCTGACGTGGTGGCTGGGGCCAACGTCCTGACTTTC.

V and J are TRBV27 and TRBJ2-4, with a possible D match to TRBD1 (5 bases). TRBJ2-7 matches the DNA end more closely, so the J call is doubtful. The CDR3 runs to 12 residues. CDR1 is MNHEY, CDR2 SMNVEV, per germline (reference sequence). As DNA, the CDR3 is TGTGCCAGCAGTGCCACAGGCTGCGAGCAGTACTTC. Residues: CASSATGCEQYF.

The chain joins TRBV6-5 to TRBJ2-3; 7 bases map to TRBD2. The CDR3 extends over 17 amino acids. Germline V gene sequence: CDR1 MNHEY, CDR2 SVGAGI. With V trimmed by 3 bases and J by 0 bases, 9 bases remained unmatched. CDR3 residues: CASSYSASGPSTDTQYF. CDR3 in DNA: TGTGCCAGCAGTTATTCGGCTAGCGGTCCTAGCACAGATACGCAGTATTTT.